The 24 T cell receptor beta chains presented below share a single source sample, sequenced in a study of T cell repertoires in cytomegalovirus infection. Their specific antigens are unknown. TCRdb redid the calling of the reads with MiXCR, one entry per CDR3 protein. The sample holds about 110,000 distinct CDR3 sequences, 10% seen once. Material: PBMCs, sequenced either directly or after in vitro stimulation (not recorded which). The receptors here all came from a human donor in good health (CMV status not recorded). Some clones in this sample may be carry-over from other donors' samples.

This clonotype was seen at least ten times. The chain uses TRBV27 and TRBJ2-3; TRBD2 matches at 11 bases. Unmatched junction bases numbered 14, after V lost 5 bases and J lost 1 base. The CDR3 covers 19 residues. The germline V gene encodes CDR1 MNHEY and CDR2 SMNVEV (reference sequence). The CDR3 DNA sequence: TGTGCCAGCAGTCCGGATTTAGCGGGAGGGATTGGGGGCACAGATACGCAGTATTTT. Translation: CASSPDLAGGIGGTDTQYF.

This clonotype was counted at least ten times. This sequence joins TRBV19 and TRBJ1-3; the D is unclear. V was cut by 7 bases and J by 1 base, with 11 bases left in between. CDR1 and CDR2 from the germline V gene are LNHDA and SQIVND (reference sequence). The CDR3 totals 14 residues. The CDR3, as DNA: TGTGCCAGTAATAATCCGGGGTCTGGAAACACCATATATTTT. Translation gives CASNNPGSGNTIYF.

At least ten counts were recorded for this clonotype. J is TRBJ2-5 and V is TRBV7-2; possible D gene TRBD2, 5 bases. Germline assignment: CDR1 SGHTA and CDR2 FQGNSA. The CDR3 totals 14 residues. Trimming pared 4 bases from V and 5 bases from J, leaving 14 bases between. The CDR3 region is CASSSVGVGETQYF. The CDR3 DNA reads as TGTGCCAGCAGCTCCGTCGGGGTCGGCGAGACCCAGTACTTC.

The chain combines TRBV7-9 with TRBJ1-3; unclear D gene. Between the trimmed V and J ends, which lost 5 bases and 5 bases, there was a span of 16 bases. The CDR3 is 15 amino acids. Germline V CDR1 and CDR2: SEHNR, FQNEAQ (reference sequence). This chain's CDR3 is CASSDSGTYRNTIYF. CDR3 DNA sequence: TGTGCCAGCAGCGATAGCGGTACTTATCGAAACACCATATATTTT.

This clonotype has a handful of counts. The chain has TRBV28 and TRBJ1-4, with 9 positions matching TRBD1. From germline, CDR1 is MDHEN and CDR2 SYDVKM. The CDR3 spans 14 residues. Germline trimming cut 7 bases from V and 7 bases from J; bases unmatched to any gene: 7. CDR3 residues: CASNYPGQGEKLFF. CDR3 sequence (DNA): TGTGCCAGCAATTATCCGGGACAGGGTGAAAAACTGTTTTTT.

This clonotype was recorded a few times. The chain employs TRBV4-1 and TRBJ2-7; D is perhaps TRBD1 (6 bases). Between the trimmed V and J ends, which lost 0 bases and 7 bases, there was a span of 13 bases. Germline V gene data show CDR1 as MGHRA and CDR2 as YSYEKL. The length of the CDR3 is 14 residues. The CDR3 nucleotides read TGCGCCAGCAGCCAAGAGGCAGGGGCTGGGGAGCAGTACGTC. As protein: CASSQEAGAGEQYV.

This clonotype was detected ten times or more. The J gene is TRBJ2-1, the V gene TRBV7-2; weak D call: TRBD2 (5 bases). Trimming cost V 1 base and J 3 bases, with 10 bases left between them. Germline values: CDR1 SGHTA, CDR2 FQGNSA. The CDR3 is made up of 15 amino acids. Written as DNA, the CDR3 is TGTGCCAGCAGCTTAGACGGGGTACGCTACAATGAGCAGTTCTTC. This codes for CASSLDGVRYNEQFF.

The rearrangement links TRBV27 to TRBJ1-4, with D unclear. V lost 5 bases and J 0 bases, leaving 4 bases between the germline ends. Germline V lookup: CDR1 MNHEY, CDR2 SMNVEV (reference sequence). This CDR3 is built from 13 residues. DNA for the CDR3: TGTGCCAGCAGTACAGCAACTAATGAAAAACTGTTTTTT. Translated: CASSTATNEKLFF.

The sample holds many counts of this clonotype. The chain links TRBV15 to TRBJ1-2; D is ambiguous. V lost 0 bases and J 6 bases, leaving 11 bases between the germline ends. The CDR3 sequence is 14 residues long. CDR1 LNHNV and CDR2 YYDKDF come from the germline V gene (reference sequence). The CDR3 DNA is TGTGCCACCAGCAGAGATCAAAGGGTGCATGGCTACACCTTC. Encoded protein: CATSRDQRVHGYTF.

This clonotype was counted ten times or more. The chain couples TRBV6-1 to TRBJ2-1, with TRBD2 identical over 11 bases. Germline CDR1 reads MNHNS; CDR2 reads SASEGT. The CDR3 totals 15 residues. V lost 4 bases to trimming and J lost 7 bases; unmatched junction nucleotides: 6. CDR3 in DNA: TGTGCCAGCAGTGGAGGGACTAGCGGAAGGAATGAGCAGTTCTTC. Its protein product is CASSGGTSGRNEQFF.

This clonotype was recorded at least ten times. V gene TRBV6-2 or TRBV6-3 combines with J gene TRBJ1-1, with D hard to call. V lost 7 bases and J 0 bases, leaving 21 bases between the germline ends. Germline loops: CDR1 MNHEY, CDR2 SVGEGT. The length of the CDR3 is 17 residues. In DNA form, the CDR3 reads TGTGCCAGCACCCACCGGGATACTATAGTCATGAACACTGAAGCTTTCTTT. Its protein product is CASTHRDTIVMNTEAFF.

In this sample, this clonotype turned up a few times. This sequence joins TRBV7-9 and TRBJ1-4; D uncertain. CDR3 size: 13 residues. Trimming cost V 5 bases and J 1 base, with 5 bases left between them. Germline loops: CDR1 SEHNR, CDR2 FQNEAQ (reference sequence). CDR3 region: CASSRVTNEKLFF. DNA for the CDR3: TGTGCCAGCAGCAGGGTAACTAATGAAAAACTGTTTTTT.

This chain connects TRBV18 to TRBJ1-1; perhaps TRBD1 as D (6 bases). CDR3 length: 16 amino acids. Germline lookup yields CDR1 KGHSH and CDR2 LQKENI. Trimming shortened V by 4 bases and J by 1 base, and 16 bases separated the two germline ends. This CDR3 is CASSLGWGHGNTEAFF. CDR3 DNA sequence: TGTGCCAGCTCACTCGGTTGGGGGCACGGGAACACTGAAGCTTTCTTT.

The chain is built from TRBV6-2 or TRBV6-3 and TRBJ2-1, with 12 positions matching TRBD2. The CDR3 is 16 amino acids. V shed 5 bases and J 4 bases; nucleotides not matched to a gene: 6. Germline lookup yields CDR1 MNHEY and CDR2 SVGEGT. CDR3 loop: CASSASGTSGYNEQFF. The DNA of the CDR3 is TGTGCCAGCAGTGCTTCCGGGACTAGCGGGTACAATGAGCAGTTCTTC.

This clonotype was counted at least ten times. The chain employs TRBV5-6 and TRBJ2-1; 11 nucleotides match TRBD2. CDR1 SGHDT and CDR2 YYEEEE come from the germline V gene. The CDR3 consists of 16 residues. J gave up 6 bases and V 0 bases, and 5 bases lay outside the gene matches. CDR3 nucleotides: TGTGCCAGCAGCTTGGCAACTAGCGGGAGATTCAATGAGCAGTTCTTC. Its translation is CASSLATSGRFNEQFF.

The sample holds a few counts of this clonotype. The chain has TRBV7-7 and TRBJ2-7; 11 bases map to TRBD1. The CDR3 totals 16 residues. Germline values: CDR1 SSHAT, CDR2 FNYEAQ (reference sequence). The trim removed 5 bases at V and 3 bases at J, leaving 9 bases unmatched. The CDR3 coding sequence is TGTGCCAGCAGCCCAGGGACAGGGGGAGGGGTCTACGAGCAGTACTTC. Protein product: CASSPGTGGGVYEQYF.

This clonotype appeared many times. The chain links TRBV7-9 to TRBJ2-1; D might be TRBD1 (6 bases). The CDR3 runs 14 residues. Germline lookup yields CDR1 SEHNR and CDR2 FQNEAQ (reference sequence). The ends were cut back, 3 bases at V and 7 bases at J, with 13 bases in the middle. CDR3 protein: CASSFQGSKNEQFF. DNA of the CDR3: TGTGCCAGCAGCTTCCAGGGGAGCAAGAATGAGCAGTTCTTC.

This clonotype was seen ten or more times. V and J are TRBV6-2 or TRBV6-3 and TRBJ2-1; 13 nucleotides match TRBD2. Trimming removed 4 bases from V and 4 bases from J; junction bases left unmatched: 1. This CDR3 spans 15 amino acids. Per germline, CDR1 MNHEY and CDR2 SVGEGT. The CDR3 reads CASSWTSGSYNEQFF. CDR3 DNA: TGTGCCAGCAGTTGGACTAGCGGGAGTTACAATGAGCAGTTCTTC.

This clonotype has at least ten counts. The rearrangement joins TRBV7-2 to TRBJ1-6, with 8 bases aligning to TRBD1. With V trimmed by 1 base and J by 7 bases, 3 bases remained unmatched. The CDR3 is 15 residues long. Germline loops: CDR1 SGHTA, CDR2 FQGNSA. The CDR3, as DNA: TGTGCCAGCAGCTTAGGGGGGACAGGAAATTCACCCCTCCACTTT. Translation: CASSLGGTGNSPLHF.

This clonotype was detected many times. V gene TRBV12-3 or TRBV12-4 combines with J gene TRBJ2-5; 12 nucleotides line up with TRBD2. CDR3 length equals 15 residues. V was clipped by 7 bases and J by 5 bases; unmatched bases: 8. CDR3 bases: TGTGCCAGCACCGCAGGACTAGCGGGATTTGAGACCCAGTACTTC. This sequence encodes CASTAGLAGFETQYF.

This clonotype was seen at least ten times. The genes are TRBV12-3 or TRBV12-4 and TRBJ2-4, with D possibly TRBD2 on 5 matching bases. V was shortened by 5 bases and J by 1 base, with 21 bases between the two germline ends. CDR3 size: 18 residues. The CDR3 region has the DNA TGTGCCAGCAGTGCCCGGATGGGTAGCACGGGGGCCAAAAACATTCAGTACTTC. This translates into CASSARMGSTGAKNIQYF.

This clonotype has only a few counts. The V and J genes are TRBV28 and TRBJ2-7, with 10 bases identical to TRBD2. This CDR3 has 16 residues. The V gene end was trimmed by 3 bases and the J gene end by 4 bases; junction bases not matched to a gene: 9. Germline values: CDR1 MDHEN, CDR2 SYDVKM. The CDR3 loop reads CASSLGDLAGAYEQYV. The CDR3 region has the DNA TGTGCCAGCAGTTTGGGTGACCTAGCGGGAGCGTACGAGCAGTACGTC.

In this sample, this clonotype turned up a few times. The CDR3 reads CASVEGQRYEQYF. CDR3 sequence (DNA): TGTGCCAGCGTGGAGGGCCAACGGTACGAGCAGTACTTC. The chain couples TRBV2 to TRBJ2-7; the D gene is possibly TRBD2 (6 bases). From germline, CDR1 is SNHLY and CDR2 FYNNEI. V was shortened by 8 bases and J by 4 bases, with 15 bases between the two germline ends. This CDR3 region has 13 residues.

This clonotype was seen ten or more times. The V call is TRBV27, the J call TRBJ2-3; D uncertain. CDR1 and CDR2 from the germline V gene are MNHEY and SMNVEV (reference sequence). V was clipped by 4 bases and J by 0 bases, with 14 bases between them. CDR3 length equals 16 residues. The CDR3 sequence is CASSSKQIPSTDTQYF. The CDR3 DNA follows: TGTGCCAGCAGTTCTAAACAGATACCTAGCACAGATACGCAGTATTTT.